In its sample, the clone carrying this T cell receptor beta chain was seen once. Its antigen is unidentified. Method: immunoSEQ multiplex PCR; TCRdb's copy keeps in-frame clones and lacks some. The sample has roughly 34,000 clones, 70% to 85% seen once; the top ten hold 0.95% to 1.5%. These data originate in a study of T cells in narcolepsy. Overall study context: Healthy controls were enrolled alongside patients with narcolepsy type 1 or type 2. Study outcomes and limitations: Comparing one patient's CSF and blood CD4+ clonotypes highlighted HCRT- and TRIB2-specific autoreactive clonotypes.

Trimming at V came to 3 bases and at J to 4 bases, leaving 8 bases not matched to a gene. The germline V gene has CDR1 SGHRS and CDR2 YFSETQ. The CDR3 sequence is 16 residues long. The chain links TRBV5-1 to TRBJ2-2, with TRBD1 matching over 8 bases. Sequencing input: CD45RA- memory CD4+ T cells from PBMCs. The sequence was obtained from a human donor with narcolepsy. CDR3 bases: TGCGCCAGCAGCTCAACGGGGACAGGTGGCACCGGGGAGCTGTTTTTT. Its translation: CASSSTGTGGTGELFF.